This T cell receptor (beta chain) came from a study of blood T cell repertoires in COVID-19. Germline V CDR1 and CDR2: PRHDT, FYEKMQ (reference sequence). With V trimmed by 5 bases and J by 4 bases, 8 bases remained unmatched. The CDR3 consists of 15 residues. Using immunoSEQ multiplex PCR, the repertoire was profiled, and TCRdb retains in-frame clones only, with some absent. The sample consists of approximately 390,000 clones, about 83% of them appearing once. Material: PBMCs or T cells enriched from blood (not recorded which). This sequence was found in a woman aged 45-59 years who had recovered from COVID-19. This rearrangement joins TRBV13 to TRBJ1-1, with 9 nucleotides matching TRBD1. This CDR3 is CASSASLTGGTEAFF. In nucleotides, the CDR3 is TGTGCCAGCAGCGCATCCTTGACAGGGGGCACTGAAGCTTTCTTT.